This T cell receptor beta chain was recovered during a study of Ad26.COV2.S vaccination and SARS-CoV-2 variants. Looking at the study overall: COV1001, an Ad26.COV2.S trial, supplied this vaccine-arm donor. Study results and limitations: Total T cell responses were possibly underestimated by TCR breadth and depth analyses.

Some clones are missing from TCRdb's copy, which holds only in-frame ones; the method was immunoSEQ multiplex PCR. Of 400,000 to 450,000 clones in the sample, 80% to 95% are singletons; the top ten hold less than 15%. With respect to this clone: No antigen is known for it.

This sample's treatment: roughly 18 received Ad26.COV2.S at low or high dose, single or two shots; about 5 received placebo; per-sample allocation not given. Sampling took place 63 days after the first vaccine or placebo injection. An Ad26 vector that expressed Wuhan-strain SARS-CoV-2 spike constituted the vaccine. J was trimmed by 1 base and V by 5 bases; bases with no gene match: 7. This CDR3 is built from 16 residues. The germline V gene encodes CDR1 SGHTA and CDR2 FQGNSA. The chain couples TRBV7-2 to TRBJ2-5; 10 nucleotides align to TRBD2. The sample here was peripheral blood, taken in a trial of Ad26.COV2.S vaccine versus placebo. This receptor was taken from a person between 18 and 65 years old who received the Ad26.COV2.S COVID-19 vaccine or a placebo. The DNA of the CDR3 is TGTGCCAGCAGCCCTAGAATAGCGGGGGGCCAAGAGACCCAGTACTTC. Its translation is CASSPRIAGGQETQYF.